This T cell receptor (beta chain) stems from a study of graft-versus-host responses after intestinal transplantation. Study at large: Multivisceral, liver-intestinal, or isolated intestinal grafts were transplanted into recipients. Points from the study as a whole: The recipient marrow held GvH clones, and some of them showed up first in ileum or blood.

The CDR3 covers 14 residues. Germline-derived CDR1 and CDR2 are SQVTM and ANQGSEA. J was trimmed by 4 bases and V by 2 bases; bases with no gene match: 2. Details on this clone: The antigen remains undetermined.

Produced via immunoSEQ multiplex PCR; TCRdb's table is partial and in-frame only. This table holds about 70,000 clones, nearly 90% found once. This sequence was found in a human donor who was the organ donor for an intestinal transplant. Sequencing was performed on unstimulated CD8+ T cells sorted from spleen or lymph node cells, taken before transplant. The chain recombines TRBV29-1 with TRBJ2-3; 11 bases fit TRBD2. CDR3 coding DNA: TGCAGCGTTGAACTAGCGGGGGGCCCAGATACGCAGTATTTT. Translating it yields CSVELAGGPDTQYF.